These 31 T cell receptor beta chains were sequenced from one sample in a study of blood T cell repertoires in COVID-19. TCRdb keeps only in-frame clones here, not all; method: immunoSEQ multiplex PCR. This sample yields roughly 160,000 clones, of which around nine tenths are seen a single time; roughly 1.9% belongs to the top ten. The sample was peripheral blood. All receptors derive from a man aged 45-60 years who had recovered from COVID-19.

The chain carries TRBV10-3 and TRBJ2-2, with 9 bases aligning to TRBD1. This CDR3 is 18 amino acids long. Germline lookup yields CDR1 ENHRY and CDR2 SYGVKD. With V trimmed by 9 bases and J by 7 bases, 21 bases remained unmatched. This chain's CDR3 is CAMVKVPGTGKEGGELFF. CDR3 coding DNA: TGTGCCATGGTGAAGGTCCCAGGGACAGGGAAAGAGGGCGGGGAGCTGTTTTTT.

This CDR3 is CASSPTFAGRRETQYF. CDR3 nucleotide sequence: TGTGCCAGCAGTCCGACCTTTGCGGGACGGCGAGAGACCCAGTACTTC. The chain joins TRBV27 to TRBJ2-5; perhaps TRBD2 as D (6 bases). CDR1 and CDR2 from the germline V gene are MNHEY and SMNVEV (reference sequence). V was shortened by 5 bases and J by 4 bases, with 20 bases between the two germline ends. The CDR3 is 16 amino acids.

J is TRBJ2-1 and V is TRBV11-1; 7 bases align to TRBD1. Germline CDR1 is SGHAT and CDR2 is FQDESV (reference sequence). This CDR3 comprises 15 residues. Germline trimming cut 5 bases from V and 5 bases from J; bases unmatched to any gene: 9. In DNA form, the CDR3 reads TGTGCCAGCAGCCTACTGACAGGGCCCAACAATGAGCAGTTCTTC. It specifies CASSLLTGPNNEQFF.

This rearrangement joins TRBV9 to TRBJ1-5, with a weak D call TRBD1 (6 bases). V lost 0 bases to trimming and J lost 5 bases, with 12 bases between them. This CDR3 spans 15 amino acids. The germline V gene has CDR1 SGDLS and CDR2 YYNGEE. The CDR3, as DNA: TGTGCCAGCAGCGTAGAGGGGACACTGGATCAGCCCCAGCATTTT. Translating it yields CASSVEGTLDQPQHF.

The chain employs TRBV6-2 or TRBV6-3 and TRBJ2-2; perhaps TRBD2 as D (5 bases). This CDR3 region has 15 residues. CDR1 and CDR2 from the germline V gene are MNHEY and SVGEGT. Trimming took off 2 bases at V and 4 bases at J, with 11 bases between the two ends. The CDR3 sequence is CASSYVGSGTGELFF. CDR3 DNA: TGTGCCAGCAGTTACGTGGGGAGTGGCACCGGGGAGCTGTTTTTT.

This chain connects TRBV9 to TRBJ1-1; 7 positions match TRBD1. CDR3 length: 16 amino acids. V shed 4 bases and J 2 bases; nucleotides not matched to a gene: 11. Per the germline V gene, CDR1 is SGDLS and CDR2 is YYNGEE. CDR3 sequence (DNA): TGTGCCAGCAGCCCGAGCCCGGGACAGCTAAACACTGAAGCTTTCTTT. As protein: CASSPSPGQLNTEAFF.

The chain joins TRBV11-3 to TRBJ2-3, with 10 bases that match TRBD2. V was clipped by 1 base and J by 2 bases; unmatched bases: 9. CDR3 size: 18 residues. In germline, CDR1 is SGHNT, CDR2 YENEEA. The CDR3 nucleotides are TGTGCCAGCAGCTTAGGGAGCGCGAGCGGGGGGGTCACAGATACGCAGTATTTT. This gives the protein CASSLGSASGGVTDTQYF.

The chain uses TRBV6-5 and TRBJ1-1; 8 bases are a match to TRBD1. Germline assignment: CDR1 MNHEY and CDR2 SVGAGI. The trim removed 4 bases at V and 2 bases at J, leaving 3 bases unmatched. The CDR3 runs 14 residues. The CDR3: CASSSGTGNTEAFF. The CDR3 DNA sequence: TGTGCCAGCAGTTCTGGGACAGGTAACACTGAAGCTTTCTTT.

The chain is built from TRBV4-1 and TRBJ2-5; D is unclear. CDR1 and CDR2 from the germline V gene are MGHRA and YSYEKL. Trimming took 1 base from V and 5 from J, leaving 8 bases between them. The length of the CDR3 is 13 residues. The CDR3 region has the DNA TGCGCCAGCAGCCAAGTCGGAGAGGAGACCCAGTACTTC. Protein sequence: CASSQVGEETQYF.

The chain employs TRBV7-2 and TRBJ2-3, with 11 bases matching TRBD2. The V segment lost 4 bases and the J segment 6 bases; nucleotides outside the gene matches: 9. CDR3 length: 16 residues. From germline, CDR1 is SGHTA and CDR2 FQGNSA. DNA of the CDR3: TGTGCCAGCAGCTACCGACTAGCGGGACCGCACGATACGCAGTATTTT. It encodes CASSYRLAGPHDTQYF.

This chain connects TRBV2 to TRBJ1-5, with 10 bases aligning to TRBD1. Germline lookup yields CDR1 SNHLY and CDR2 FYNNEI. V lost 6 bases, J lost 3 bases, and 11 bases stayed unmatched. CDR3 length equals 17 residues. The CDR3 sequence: CASSIAGTGDYNQPQHF. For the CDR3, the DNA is TGTGCCAGCAGCATAGCCGGGACAGGGGATTACAATCAGCCCCAGCATTTT.

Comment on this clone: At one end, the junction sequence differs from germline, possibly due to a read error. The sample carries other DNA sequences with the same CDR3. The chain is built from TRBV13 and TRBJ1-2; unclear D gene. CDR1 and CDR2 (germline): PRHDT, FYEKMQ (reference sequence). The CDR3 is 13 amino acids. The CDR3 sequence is CASSLAASGGYTF. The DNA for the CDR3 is TGTGCTAGCAGCTTAGCGGCTTCGGGTGGCTACACCTTC.

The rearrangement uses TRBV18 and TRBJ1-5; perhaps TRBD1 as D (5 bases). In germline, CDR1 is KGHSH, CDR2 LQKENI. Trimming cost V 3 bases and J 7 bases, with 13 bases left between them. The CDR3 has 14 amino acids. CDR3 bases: TGTGCCAGCTCACCGCAGGGAGGAAACCAGCCCCAGCATTTT. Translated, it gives CASSPQGGNQPQHF. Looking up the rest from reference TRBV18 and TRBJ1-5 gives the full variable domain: NAGVMQNPRHLVRRRGQEARLRCSPMKGHSHVYWYRQLPEEGLKFMVYLQKENIIDESGMPKERFSAEFPKEGPSILRIQQVVRGDSAAYFCASSPQGGNQPQHFGDGTRLSIL.

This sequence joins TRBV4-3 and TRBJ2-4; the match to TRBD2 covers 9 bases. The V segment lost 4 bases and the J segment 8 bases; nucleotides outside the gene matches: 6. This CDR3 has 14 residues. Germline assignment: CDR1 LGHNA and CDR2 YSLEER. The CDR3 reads CASSRAGGLDIQYF. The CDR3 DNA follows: TGCGCCAGCAGCCGCGCGGGGGGGCTGGACATTCAGTACTTC.

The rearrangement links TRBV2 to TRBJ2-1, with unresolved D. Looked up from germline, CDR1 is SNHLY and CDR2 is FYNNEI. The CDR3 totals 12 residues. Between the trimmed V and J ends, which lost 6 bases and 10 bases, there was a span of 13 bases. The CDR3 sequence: CASRTPGLEQFF. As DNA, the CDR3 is TGTGCCAGCAGGACCCCCGGGTTAGAGCAGTTCTTC. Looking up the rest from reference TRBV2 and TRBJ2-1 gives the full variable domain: EPEVTQTPSHQVTQMGQEVILRCVPISNHLYFYWYRQILGQKVEFLVSFYNNEISEKSEIFDDQFSVERPDGSNFTLKIRSTKLEDSAMYFCASRTPGLEQFFGPGTRLTVL.

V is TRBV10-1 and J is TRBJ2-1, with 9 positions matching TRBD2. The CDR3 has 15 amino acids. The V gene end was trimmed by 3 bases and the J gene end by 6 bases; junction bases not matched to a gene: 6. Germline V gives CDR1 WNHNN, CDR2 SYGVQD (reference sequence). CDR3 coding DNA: TGCGCCAGCAGTGATCCTAGCGGGGTTTTCAATGAGCAGTTCTTC. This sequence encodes CASSDPSGVFNEQFF.

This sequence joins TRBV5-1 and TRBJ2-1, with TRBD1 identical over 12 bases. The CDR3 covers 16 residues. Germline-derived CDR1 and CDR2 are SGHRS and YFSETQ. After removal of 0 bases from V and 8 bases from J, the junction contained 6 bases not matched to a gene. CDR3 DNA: TGCGCCAGCAGCTTGGTTGGGACAGGGGGCGGGGATGAGCAGTTCTTC. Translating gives CASSLVGTGGGDEQFF.

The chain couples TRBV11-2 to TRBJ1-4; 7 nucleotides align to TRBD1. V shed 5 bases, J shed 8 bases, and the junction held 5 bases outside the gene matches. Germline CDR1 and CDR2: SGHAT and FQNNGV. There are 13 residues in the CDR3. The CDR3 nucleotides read TGTGCCAGCAGCCTGGGACAGAGAGAAAAACTGTTTTTT. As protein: CASSLGQREKLFF.

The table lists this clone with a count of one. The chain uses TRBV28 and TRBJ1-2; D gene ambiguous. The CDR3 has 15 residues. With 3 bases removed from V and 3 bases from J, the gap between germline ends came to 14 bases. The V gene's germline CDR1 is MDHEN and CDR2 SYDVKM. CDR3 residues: CASSFPRQEDYGYTF. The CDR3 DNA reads TGTGCCAGCAGTTTCCCCAGGCAAGAAGACTATGGCTACACCTTC.

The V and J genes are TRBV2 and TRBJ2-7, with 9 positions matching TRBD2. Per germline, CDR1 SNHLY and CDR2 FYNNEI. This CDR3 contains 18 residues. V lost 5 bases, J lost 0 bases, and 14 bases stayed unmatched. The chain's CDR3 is CASSRRGGRDTSSYEQYF. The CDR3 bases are TGTGCCAGCAGTCGGAGGGGCGGGAGGGACACTAGCTCCTACGAGCAGTACTTC.

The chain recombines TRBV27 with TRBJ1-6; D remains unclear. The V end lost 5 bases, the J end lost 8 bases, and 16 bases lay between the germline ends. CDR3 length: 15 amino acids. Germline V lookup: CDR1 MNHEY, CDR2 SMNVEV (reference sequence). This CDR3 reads CASSLYPQEDSPLHF. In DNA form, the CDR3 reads TGTGCCAGCAGTCTATACCCTCAGGAGGATTCACCCCTCCACTTT.

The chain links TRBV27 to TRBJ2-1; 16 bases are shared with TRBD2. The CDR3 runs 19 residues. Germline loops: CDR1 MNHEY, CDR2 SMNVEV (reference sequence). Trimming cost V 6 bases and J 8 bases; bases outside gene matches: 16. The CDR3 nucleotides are TGTGCCAGCAGGACACTCACCGGGACTAGCGGGAGGGTTTTCGATGAGCAGTTCTTC. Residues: CASRTLTGTSGRVFDEQFF.

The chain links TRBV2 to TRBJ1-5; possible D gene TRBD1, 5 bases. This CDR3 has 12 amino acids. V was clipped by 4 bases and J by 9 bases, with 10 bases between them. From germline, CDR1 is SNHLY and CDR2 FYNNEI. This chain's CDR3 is CASSAAGGPQHF. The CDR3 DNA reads TGTGCCAGCAGTGCGGCCGGGGGGCCCCAGCATTTT.

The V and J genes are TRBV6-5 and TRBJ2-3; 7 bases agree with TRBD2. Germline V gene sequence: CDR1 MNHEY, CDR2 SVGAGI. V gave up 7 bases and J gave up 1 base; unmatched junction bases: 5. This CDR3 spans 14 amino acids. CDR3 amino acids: CASKASGGTDTQYF. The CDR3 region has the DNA TGTGCCAGCAAAGCTAGCGGAGGCACAGATACGCAGTATTTT.

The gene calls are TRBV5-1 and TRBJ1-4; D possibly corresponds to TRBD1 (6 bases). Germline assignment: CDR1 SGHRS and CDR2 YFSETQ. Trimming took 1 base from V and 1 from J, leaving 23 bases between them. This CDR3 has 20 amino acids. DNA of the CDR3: TGCGCCAGCAGCTTGTCTGGGCAGGGGTCCTTTGGGTTAACTAATGAAAAACTGTTTTTT. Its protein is CASSLSGQGSFGLTNEKLFF. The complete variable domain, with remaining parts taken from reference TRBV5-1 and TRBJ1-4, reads KAGVTQTPRYLIKTRGQQVTLSCSPISGHRSVSWYQQTPGQGLQFLFEYFSETQRNKGNFPGRFSGRQFSNSRSEMNVSTLELGDSALYLCASSLSGQGSFGLTNEKLFFGSGTQLSVL.

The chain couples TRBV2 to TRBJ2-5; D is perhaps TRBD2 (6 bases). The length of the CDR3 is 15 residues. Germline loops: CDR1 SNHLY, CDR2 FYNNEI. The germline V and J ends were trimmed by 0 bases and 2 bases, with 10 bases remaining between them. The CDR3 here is CASSEARGLQETQYF. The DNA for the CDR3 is TGTGCCAGCAGTGAAGCAAGGGGACTTCAAGAGACCCAGTACTTC. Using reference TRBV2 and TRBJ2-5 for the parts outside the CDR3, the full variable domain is EPEVTQTPSHQVTQMGQEVILRCVPISNHLYFYWYRQILGQKVEFLVSFYNNEISEKSEIFDDQFSVERPDGSNFTLKIRSTKLEDSAMYFCASSEARGLQETQYFGPGTRLLVL.

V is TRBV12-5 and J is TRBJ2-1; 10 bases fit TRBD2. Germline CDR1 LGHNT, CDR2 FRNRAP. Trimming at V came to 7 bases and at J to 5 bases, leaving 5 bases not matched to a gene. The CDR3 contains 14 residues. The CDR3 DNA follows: TGTGCTAGTGCCAAGCGGGAGGGAAACAATGAGCAGTTCTTC. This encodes CASAKREGNNEQFF.

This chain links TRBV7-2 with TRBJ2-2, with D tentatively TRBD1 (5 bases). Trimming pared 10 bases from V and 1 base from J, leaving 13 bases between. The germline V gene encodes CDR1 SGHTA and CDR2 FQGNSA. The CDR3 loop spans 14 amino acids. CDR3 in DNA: TGTGCCACTCACGAACAGGTGAACACCGGGGAGCTGTTTTTT. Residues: CATHEQVNTGELFF.

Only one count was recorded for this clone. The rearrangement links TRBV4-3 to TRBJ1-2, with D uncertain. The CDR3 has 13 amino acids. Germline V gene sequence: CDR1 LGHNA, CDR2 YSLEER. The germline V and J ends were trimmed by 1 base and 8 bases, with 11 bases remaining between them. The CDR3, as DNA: TGCGCCAGCAGCCAAGTAGATCAGGAAGGCTACACCTTC. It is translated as CASSQVDQEGYTF.

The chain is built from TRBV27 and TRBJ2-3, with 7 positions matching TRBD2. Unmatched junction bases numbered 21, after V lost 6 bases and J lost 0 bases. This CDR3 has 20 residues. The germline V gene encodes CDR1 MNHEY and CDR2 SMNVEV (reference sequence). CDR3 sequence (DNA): TGTGCCAGCAGCCCAAGGACCATCTTGGGGGTAGCGGGTAGCACAGATACGCAGTATTTT. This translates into CASSPRTILGVAGSTDTQYF.

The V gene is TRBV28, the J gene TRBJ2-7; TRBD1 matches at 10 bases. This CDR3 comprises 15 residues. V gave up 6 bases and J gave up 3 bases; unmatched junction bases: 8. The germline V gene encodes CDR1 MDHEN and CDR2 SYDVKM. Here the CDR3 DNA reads TGTGCCAGCAGGCCCACGGGACAGGGGAACTACGAGCAGTACTTC. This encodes CASRPTGQGNYEQYF.